The 27 T cell receptor beta chains below all came from one sample that was sequenced in a study of T cell changes during pregnancy in multiple sclerosis. Libraries were prepared by immunoSEQ multiplex PCR; TCRdb keeps only in-frame clonotypes and omits some of them. Among 45,000 to 70,000 clones listed, about 91% were seen once. The material sequenced was CD4+ T cells from peripheral blood mononuclear cells, taken in the second trimester of pregnancy. These receptors originate from a female donor with multiple sclerosis, enrolled in a pregnancy study.

This clone has just a few counts. This chain links TRBV19 with TRBJ1-1; the D is unclear. The CDR3 totals 14 residues. The germline V gene encodes CDR1 LNHDA and CDR2 SQIVND (reference sequence). V was pared by 2 bases and J by 5 bases, with 12 bases between. CDR3 sequence reads: CASSITEISTEAFF. CDR3 coding DNA: TGTGCCAGTAGTATAACAGAGATATCTACTGAAGCTTTCTTT.

The J gene is TRBJ2-5, the V gene TRBV7-3; D ambiguous. Germline CDR1 is SGHTA and CDR2 is FQGTGA. V lost 2 bases and J lost 2, with 9 bases in between. The CDR3 spans 14 residues. The DNA for the CDR3 is TGTGCCAGCAGCTTAGAGCGCGCTCAAGAGACCCAGTACTTC. This codes for CASSLERAQETQYF.

The chain carries TRBV28 and TRBJ2-7; D remains unclear. Germline lookup yields CDR1 MDHEN and CDR2 SYDVKM. This CDR3 has 12 residues. V was cut by 7 bases and J by 7 bases, with 14 bases left in between. CDR3 in DNA: TGTGCCAGCACCCAAACAGAACGGGAGCAGTACTTC. This codes for CASTQTEREQYF.

J is TRBJ2-1 and V is TRBV7-9; TRBD1 matches at 7 bases. CDR1 SEHNR and CDR2 FQNEAQ come from the germline V gene (reference sequence). V shed 10 bases, J shed 4 bases, and the junction held 7 bases outside the gene matches. This CDR3 is built from 13 residues. The CDR3 DNA sequence: TGTGCCACCCCGGGACAGACTTACAATGAGCAGTTCTTC. It translates to CATPGQTYNEQFF.

The chain couples TRBV12-5 to TRBJ2-1, with TRBD2 matching 16 bases. Germline V gives CDR1 LGHNT, CDR2 FRNRAP. Germline trimming cut 2 bases from V and 5 bases from J; bases unmatched to any gene: 6. This CDR3 has 18 amino acids. The CDR3 DNA sequence: TGTGCTAGTGGTTTGACTCCGGGACTAGCGGGAGGGAACAATGAGCAGTTCTTC. It translates to CASGLTPGLAGGNNEQFF.

This clone has a single count. The J gene is TRBJ1-2, the V gene TRBV9; D may be TRBD1 (5 bases). There are 14 residues in the CDR3. Trimming shortened V by 2 bases and J by 4 bases, and 12 bases separated the two germline ends. The germline CDR1 and CDR2 sequences are SGDLS and YYNGEE. The CDR3 here is CASSVQGGGYGYTF. CDR3 DNA sequence: TGTGCCAGCAGCGTTCAGGGAGGAGGCTATGGCTACACCTTC.

V is TRBV5-1 and J is TRBJ2-3; tentatively, D is TRBD2 (5 bases). V lost 0 bases and J 2 bases, leaving 16 bases between the germline ends. This CDR3 is 17 amino acids long. Germline CDR1 reads SGHRS; CDR2 reads YFSETQ. CDR3 region: CASSLEALDLSTDTQYF. The CDR3 DNA follows: TGCGCCAGCAGCTTGGAAGCGCTGGACTTGTCCACAGATACGCAGTATTTT.

The genes are TRBV7-2 and TRBJ2-5; 9 nucleotides line up with TRBD2. Trimming at V came to 5 bases and at J to 3 bases, leaving 7 bases not matched to a gene. The CDR3 totals 15 residues. From germline, CDR1 is SGHTA and CDR2 FQGNSA. This CDR3 reads CASSPQRGVEETQYF. The CDR3 nucleotides are TGTGCCAGCAGCCCCCAGCGGGGGGTAGAAGAGACCCAGTACTTC.

V is TRBV5-1 and J is TRBJ2-2; D perhaps matches TRBD2 (5 bases). This CDR3 region has 14 residues. Germline V CDR1 and CDR2: SGHRS, YFSETQ. The V end was cut by 0 bases, the J end by 2 bases, with 5 bases between. DNA of the CDR3: TGCGCCAGCAGCTTGGCGGGAAACACCGGGGAGCTGTTTTTT. It codes for CASSLAGNTGELFF.

V is TRBV18 and J is TRBJ2-1, with D tentatively TRBD2 (5 bases). The germline V gene encodes CDR1 KGHSH and CDR2 LQKENI. The CDR3 totals 15 residues. The ends were cut back, 2 bases at V and 0 bases at J, with 8 bases in the middle. The CDR3 loop is CASSPGGSSYNEQFF. In DNA form, the CDR3 reads TGTGCCAGCTCACCAGGTGGGAGCTCCTACAATGAGCAGTTCTTC.

This rearrangement joins TRBV27 to TRBJ1-2; possible D gene TRBD1, 6 bases. Germline V gene lookup returns CDR1 MNHEY and CDR2 SMNVEV (reference sequence). V was clipped by 7 bases and J by 3 bases, with 15 bases between them. The CDR3 runs to 14 residues. The CDR3 DNA follows: TGTGCCAGCACCCTGCGGGGGGCGGACTATGGCTACACCTTC. As protein: CASTLRGADYGYTF.

V is TRBV19 and J is TRBJ1-1; tentatively, D is TRBD1 (6 bases). CDR1 is LNHDA and CDR2 is SQIVND in the germline V gene (reference sequence). Between the trimmed V and J ends, which lost 8 bases and 6 bases, there was a span of 22 bases. The CDR3 spans 15 residues. CDR3 in amino acids: CASHSRIGGAAEAFF. In DNA form, the CDR3 reads TGTGCCAGTCACAGCAGAATAGGGGGGGCCGCTGAAGCTTTCTTT.

This sequence joins TRBV7-9 and TRBJ2-5; D remains unclear. V lost 5 bases, J lost 5 bases, and 6 bases lay in between. The CDR3 spans 11 residues. Per germline, CDR1 SEHNR and CDR2 FQNEAQ (reference sequence). CDR3 DNA sequence: TGTGCCAGCAGCGTCTCCGAGACCCAGTACTTC. Its translation: CASSVSETQYF. Full variable domain (remainder filled in from reference TRBV7-9 and TRBJ2-5): DTGVSQNPRHKITKRGQNVTFRCDPISEHNRLYWYRQTLGQGPEFLTYFQNEAQLEKSRLLSDRFSAERPKGSFSTLEIQRTEQGDSAMYLCASSVSETQYFGPGTRLLVL.

The chain combines TRBV5-1 with TRBJ1-1; D is perhaps TRBD1 (6 bases). V lost 0 bases, J lost 1 base, and 7 bases lay in between. The CDR3 extends over 14 amino acids. Germline CDR1 and CDR2: SGHRS and YFSETQ. The CDR3 loop reads CASSLGGGNTEAFF. In nucleotides, the CDR3 is TGCGCCAGCAGCTTGGGAGGGGGGAACACTGAAGCTTTCTTT.

The chain carries TRBV11-2 and TRBJ2-1, with TRBD2 matching over 11 bases. Trimming took 4 bases from V and 1 from J; bases not matched to a gene: 3. The CDR3 extends over 16 amino acids. Per germline, CDR1 SGHAT and CDR2 FQNNGV. CDR3 DNA sequence: TGTGCCAGCAGCTCCACTAGCGGGAGTTCCTACAATGAGCAGTTCTTC. It encodes CASSSTSGSSYNEQFF.

The chain has TRBV10-3 and TRBJ2-1; 13 bases align to TRBD2. This CDR3 has 17 residues. The J segment lost 7 bases and the V segment lost 4 bases, leaving 10 bases of the junction unmatched. The germline V gene has CDR1 ENHRY and CDR2 SYGVKD. CDR3 amino acids: CAISVYSGTSGTNEQFF. DNA for the CDR3: TGTGCCATCAGTGTATATTCCGGGACTAGCGGGACAAATGAGCAGTTCTTC.

The V and J genes are TRBV7-2 and TRBJ1-2; 8 bases map to TRBD1. The germline V gene has CDR1 SGHTA and CDR2 FQGNSA. V shed 4 bases and J 7 bases; nucleotides not matched to a gene: 8. The CDR3 covers 14 residues. This CDR3 reads CASSSGQGHSGYTF. CDR3 sequence (DNA): TGTGCCAGCAGCTCAGGACAGGGCCACTCTGGCTACACCTTC.

The chain has TRBV25-1 and TRBJ1-5; no clear D. The CDR3 loop spans 14 amino acids. Per the germline V gene, CDR1 is MGHDK and CDR2 is SYGVNS. V dropped 5 bases and J dropped 6 bases, with 14 bases sitting between them. CDR3 amino acids: CASSRLGGGQPQHF. The CDR3 DNA reads as TGTGCCAGCAGTAGGTTGGGCGGAGGTCAGCCCCAGCATTTT.

The chain carries TRBV9 and TRBJ2-3, with a tentative D call TRBD2 (6 bases). Deletions cut 2 bases from V and 0 bases from J, with 10 bases between. The length of the CDR3 is 15 residues. The germline CDR1 and CDR2 sequences are SGDLS and YYNGEE. CDR3 DNA: TGTGCCAGCAGCGTCGGGGGATGGAGCACAGATACGCAGTATTTT. Its translation is CASSVGGWSTDTQYF.

The chain links TRBV18 to TRBJ1-1; D is unresolved. The CDR3 has 14 amino acids. Germline V lookup: CDR1 KGHSH, CDR2 LQKENI. Between the trimmed V and J ends, which lost 3 bases and 1 base, there was a span of 9 bases. The CDR3 loop is CASSPYGENTEAFF. The CDR3 DNA follows: TGTGCCAGCTCACCCTATGGAGAGAACACTGAAGCTTTCTTT.

This rearrangement joins TRBV7-9 to TRBJ1-4; D is perhaps TRBD1 (5 bases). The V and J ends lost 0 bases and 8 bases respectively, with 13 bases between them. Germline CDR1 SEHNR, CDR2 FQNEAQ (reference sequence). There are 15 residues in the CDR3. CDR3 protein: CASSLARGTGEKLFF. For the CDR3, the DNA is TGTGCCAGCAGCTTAGCACGGGGGACGGGCGAAAAACTGTTTTTT.

The J gene is TRBJ2-3, the V gene TRBV6-4, with a weak D call TRBD2 (6 bases). The CDR3 has 14 residues. Germline V gene lookup returns CDR1 MRHNA and CDR2 SNTAGT. Between the trimmed V and J ends, which lost 0 bases and 4 bases, there was a span of 8 bases. CDR3 region: CASSDSGGPDTQYF. The CDR3 nucleotides are TGTGCCAGCAGTGACTCCGGGGGTCCAGATACGCAGTATTTT.

The chain links TRBV5-1 to TRBJ2-7; 8 bases line up with TRBD1. The ends lost 2 bases at V and 5 bases at J; junction bases unmatched: 6. CDR1 is SGHRS, CDR2 YFSETQ, per germline. There are 14 residues in the CDR3. The CDR3: CASSFGQGANEQYF. The CDR3 DNA reads as TGCGCCAGCAGCTTCGGGCAGGGGGCGAACGAGCAGTACTTC.

CDR3: CASSWRQGYIGELFF. The CDR3 DNA sequence: TGTGCCAGCAGCTGGAGACAGGGGTATATCGGGGAGCTGTTTTTT. V is TRBV7-2 and J is TRBJ2-2, with 8 bases matching TRBD1. Germline-derived CDR1 and CDR2 are SGHTA and FQGNSA. The CDR3 is 15 amino acids. V was clipped by 4 bases and J by 7 bases; unmatched bases: 8.

The chain has TRBV4-1 and TRBJ1-1; TRBD1 matches at 9 bases. V shed 4 bases, J shed 7 bases, and the junction held 13 bases outside the gene matches. This CDR3 comprises 16 residues. Germline-derived CDR1 and CDR2 are MGHRA and YSYEKL. The CDR3 DNA follows: TGCGCCAGCAGCCTCCTACCGGGACAGGGACAAATTGAAGCTTTCTTT. Translating gives CASSLLPGQGQIEAFF.

The V and J genes are TRBV5-5 and TRBJ1-4, with TRBD1 matching over 11 bases. The V gene's germline CDR1 is SGHKS and CDR2 YYEKEE (reference sequence). CDR3 length: 16 residues. With V trimmed by 6 bases and J by 3 bases, 7 bases remained unmatched. The CDR3, as DNA: TGTGCCAGCACCCCCGGGACAGGGGGAGCTAATGAAAAACTGTTTTTT. Its protein is CASTPGTGGANEKLFF. Combining the CDR3 with reference TRBV5-5 and TRBJ1-4 gives the whole variable domain DAGVTQSPTHLIKTRGQQVTLRCSPISGHKSVSWYQQVLGQGPQFIFQYYEKEERGRGNFPDRFSARQFPNYSSELNVNALLLGDSALYLCASTPGTGGANEKLFFGSGTQLSVL.

The V gene is TRBV30, the J gene TRBJ1-4; 8 nucleotides agree with TRBD1. This CDR3 has 13 amino acids. The V segment lost 4 bases and the J segment 8 bases; nucleotides outside the gene matches: 6. The germline gives CDR1 GTSNPN, CDR2 SVGIG (reference sequence). CDR3 bases: TGTGCCTGGACAAGGACAGGGCGAGAAAAACTGTTTTTT. Translated: CAWTRTGREKLFF.